The clone carrying this T cell receptor beta chain was seen a few times. This entry is derived from a study of blood T cells in healthy people across ages. A J-beta primer mix and a sample-barcoded 5' primer were used in a second PCR of roughly 7 to 12 cycles. TCRdb reprocessed the 5' RACE reads via MiXCR and lists one record per CDR3 protein. The data hold about 1 million distinct CDR3 sequences, with 40% to 55% observed a single time. This CDR3 is built from 17 residues. Germline V gives CDR1 SEHNR, CDR2 FQNEAQ (reference sequence). The V and J ends lost 5 bases and 0 bases respectively, with 19 bases between them.

This TCR was sampled from a woman aged 55 to 70 in good health. Sample: blood. The chain has TRBV7-9 and TRBJ2-5; a possible D gene is TRBD1 (6 bases). CDR3 sequence reads: CASSPSPFGTNQETQYF. The CDR3 DNA reads as TGTGCCAGCAGCCCGTCTCCTTTTGGGACAAACCAAGAGACCCAGTACTTC.